Listed below are T cell receptor beta chains from one sample, sequenced in a study of cytomegalovirus exposure and HLA in healthy donors. Repertoires were generated with immunoSEQ multiplex PCR, while TCRdb's copy carries only in-frame clones and drops some. The sample consists of fewer than 70,000 clones, approximately 83% of them appearing once. The sequenced sample consisted of PBMCs. The receptors stem from a human donor in good health. Each CDR3 is given with its conserved first and last residue.

CDR3 protein,V gene,J gene
CASSYSPREYGYTF,TRBV6-6,TRBJ1-2
CASSFFRTGQAFF,TRBV11-1,TRBJ1-1
CASSFAGTGRFGYTF,TRBV13,TRBJ1-2
CATSRFTLSEQYF,TRBV15,TRBJ2-7
CASRSDRGDYYEQYF,TRBV5-1,TRBJ2-7
CASSPLVTTSTDTQYF,TRBV7-2,TRBJ2-3
CASSTTTNYGYTF,TRBV19,TRBJ1-2
CASSLGEIYEQYF,TRBV7-6,TRBJ2-7
CASSATGTGSYNEQFF,TRBV7-3,TRBJ2-1
CASSLDDTSLNEKLFF,TRBV5-1,TRBJ1-4
CATSREGLFSGSYNEQFF,TRBV15,TRBJ2-1
CASSPDRGLNKLAKNIQYF,TRBV28,TRBJ2-4
CASSRTQGFGANVLTF,TRBV7-8,TRBJ2-6
CASSESAGTEQYF,TRBV25-1,TRBJ2-7
CASSLGQGVYEQYF,TRBV5-6,TRBJ2-7
CARDRDLHRSGPPQAHEQFF,TRBV13,TRBJ2-1
CSVTTAGVNYEQYF,TRBV29-1,TRBJ2-7
CASVGGGGTYEQYF,TRBV6-6,NA
CSAGQGIAYEQYF,TRBV29-1,TRBJ2-7
CASSLGTSGVADTQYF,TRBV9,TRBJ2-3